This T cell receptor beta chain was identified during a study of CD8 T cells in Susac syndrome. General study points: It was acknowledged in the study that the number of individuals who were included in its TCR sequencing and HLA analysis was relatively small.

An input of roughly 0.45 to 1 ug of RNA was subjected to reverse transcription using random hexamers. Across 54 Vbeta and 13 Jbeta, immunoSEQ multiplex PCR amplified TCR beta CDR3. From the immunoSEQ multiplex PCR reads, TCRdb called clonotypes with MiXCR, one entry per CDR3 protein. The profile shows 140,000 or so distinct CDR3 sequences, roughly 94% of them singletons. The T cells that were sequenced for TCR beta were CD8+ and CD4+ cells from blood. Bulk CD8+ and CD4+ cells came from magnetic negative isolation; CD8+ TEMRA by FACS. A word on this clonotype: Its target is not known.

Input material: CD4+ T cells from PBMCs. This clonotype was obtained from a human donor in good health.

The CDR3, as DNA: TGTGCCAGCAGCGCCCGCCGGGGGTTACCGAACACCGGGGAGCTGTTTTTT. Translated, it gives CASSARRGLPNTGELFF. The chain has TRBV9 and TRBJ2-2, with TRBD2 as a possible D gene (6 bases). V was cut by 3 bases and J by 0 bases, with 15 bases left in between. The CDR3 consists of 17 residues. In germline, CDR1 is SGDLS, CDR2 YYNGEE. Using reference TRBV9 and TRBJ2-2 for the parts outside the CDR3, the full variable domain is DSGVTQTPKHLITATGQRVTLRCSPRSGDLSVYWYQQSLDQGLQFLIQYYNGEERAKGNILERFSAQQFPDLHSELNLSSLELGDSALYFCASSARRGLPNTGELFFGEGSRLTVL.